This TCR beta chain came from a study of cytomegalovirus exposure and HLA in healthy donors. Germline CDR1 reads SNHLY; CDR2 reads FYNNEI. Trimming shortened V by 4 bases and J by 2 bases, and 10 bases separated the two germline ends. This CDR3 is built from 14 residues. PCR was performed using 60 Vbeta and 13 Jbeta primers. Assay used: immunoSEQ multiplex PCR; TCRdb lists only in-frame clones, some missing. The sample includes 150,000 to 200,000 clones, roughly 88% of them seen just once. Input material: PBMCs. The chain has TRBV2 and TRBJ2-3; weak D call: TRBD2 (5 bases). This TCR was sampled from a man younger than 30 in good health and CMV-seropositive. The CDR3 reads CASSAGINTDTQYF. The CDR3 bases are TGTGCCAGCAGTGCGGGAATTAACACAGATACGCAGTATTTT.